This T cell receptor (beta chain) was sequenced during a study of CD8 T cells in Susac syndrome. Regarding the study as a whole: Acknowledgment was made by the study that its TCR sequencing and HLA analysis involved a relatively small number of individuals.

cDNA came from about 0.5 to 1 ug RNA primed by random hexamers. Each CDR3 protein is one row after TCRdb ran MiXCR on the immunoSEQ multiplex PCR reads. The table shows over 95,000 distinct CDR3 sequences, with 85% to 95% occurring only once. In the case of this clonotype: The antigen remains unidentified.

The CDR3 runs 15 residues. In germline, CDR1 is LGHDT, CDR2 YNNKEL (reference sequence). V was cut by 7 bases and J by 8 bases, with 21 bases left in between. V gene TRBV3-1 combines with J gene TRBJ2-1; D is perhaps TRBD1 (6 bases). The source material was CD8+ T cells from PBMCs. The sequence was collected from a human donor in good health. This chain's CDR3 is CASTTDRIRPHEQFF. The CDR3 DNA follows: TGTGCCAGCACTACGGACAGAATACGCCCCCATGAGCAGTTCTTC.